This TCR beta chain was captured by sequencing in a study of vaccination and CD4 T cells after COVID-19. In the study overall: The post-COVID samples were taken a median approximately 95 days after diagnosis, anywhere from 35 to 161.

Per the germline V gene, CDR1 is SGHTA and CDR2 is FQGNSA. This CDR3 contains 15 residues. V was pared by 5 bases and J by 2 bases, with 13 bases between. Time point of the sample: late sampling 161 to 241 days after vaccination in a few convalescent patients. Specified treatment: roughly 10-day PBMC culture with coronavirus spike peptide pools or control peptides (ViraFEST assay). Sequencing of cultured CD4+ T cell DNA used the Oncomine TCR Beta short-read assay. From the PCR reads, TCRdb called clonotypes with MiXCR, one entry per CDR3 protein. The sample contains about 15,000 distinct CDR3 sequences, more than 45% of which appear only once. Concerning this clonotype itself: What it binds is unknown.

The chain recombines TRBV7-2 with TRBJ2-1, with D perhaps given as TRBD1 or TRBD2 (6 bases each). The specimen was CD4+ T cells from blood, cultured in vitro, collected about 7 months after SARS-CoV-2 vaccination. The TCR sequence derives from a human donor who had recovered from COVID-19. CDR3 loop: CASSPEGGPYNEQFF. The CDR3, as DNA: TGTGCCAGCAGCCCGGAGGGGGGCCCCTACAATGAGCAGTTCTTC. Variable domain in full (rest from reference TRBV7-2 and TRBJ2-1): GAGVSQSPSNKVTEKGKDVELRCDPISGHTALYWYRQSLGQGLEFLIYFQGNSAPDKSGLPSDRFSAERTGGSVSTLTIQRTQQEDSAVYLCASSPEGGPYNEQFFGPGTRLTVL.